This record covers a single T cell receptor (beta chain). Its cognate antigen is unknown. The sample is drawn from a study of chemoradiotherapy in HPV16-positive cancers. The germline V gene encodes CDR1 SGDLS and CDR2 YYNGEE. V dropped 0 bases and J dropped 0 bases, with 21 bases sitting between them. This CDR3 is built from 19 residues. Profiling relied on immunoSEQ multiplex PCR, and the TCRdb table lists in-frame clones only, not all of them. This table has about 1,200 clones, about 89% appearing once. Over chemoradiotherapy, repertoires were sampled more than once. Study findings and constraints: HPV-responsive T-cell expansion during chemoradiotherapy was linked to improved recurrence-free survival in HPV16-positive patients.

The chain employs TRBV9 and TRBJ1-1; D possibly corresponds to TRBD1 (5 bases). The material sequenced was tumor tissue, taken from a patient who underwent chemoradiotherapy. The sequence came from a human donor with HPV-associated anogenital cancer. The CDR3 sequence is CASSVGSREGWGVNTEAFF. The CDR3 region has the DNA TGTGCCAGCAGCGTAGGAAGCCGCGAGGGATGGGGGGTGAACACTGAAGCTTTCTTT.